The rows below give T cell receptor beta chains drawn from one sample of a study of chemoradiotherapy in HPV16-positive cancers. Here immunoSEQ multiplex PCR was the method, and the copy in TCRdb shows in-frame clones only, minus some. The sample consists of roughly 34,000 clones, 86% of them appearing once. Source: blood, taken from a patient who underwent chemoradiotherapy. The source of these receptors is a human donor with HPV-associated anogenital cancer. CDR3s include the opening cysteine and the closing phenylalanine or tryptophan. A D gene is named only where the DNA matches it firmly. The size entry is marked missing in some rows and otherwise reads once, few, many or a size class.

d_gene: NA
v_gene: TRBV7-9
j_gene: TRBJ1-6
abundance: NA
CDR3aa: CASSFDPVGSPLHF
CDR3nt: TGTGCCAGCAGCTTCGACCCGGTGGGCTCACCCCTCCACTTT

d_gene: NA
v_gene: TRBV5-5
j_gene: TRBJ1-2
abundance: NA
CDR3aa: CASTLLEVPRGSNYGYTF
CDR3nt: TGTGCCAGCACCTTGCTAGAGGTTCCTAGAGGGTCTAACTATGGCTACACCTTC

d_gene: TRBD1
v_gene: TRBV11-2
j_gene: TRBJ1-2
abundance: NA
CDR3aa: CASSPHGQGDYGYTF
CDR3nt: TGTGCCAGCAGCCCTCACGGACAGGGGGACTATGGCTACACCTTC

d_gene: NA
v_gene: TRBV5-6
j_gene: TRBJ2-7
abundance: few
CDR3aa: CASSLGQIYEQYF
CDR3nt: TGTGCCAGCAGCTTGGGGCAGATTTACGAGCAGTACTTC

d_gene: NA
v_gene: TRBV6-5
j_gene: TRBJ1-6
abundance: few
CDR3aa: CASSYPVGVGNSPLHF
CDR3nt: TGTGCCAGCAGTTACCCCGTGGGGGTTGGTAATTCACCCCTCCACTTT

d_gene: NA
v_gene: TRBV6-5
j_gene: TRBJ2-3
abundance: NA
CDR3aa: CASSLGLPDTQYF
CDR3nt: TGTGCCAGCAGTTTAGGACTTCCAGATACGCAGTATTTT

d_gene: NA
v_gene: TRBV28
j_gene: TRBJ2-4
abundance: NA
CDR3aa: CASTHRESQYF
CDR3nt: TGTGCCAGCACCCACAGGGAATCTCAGTACTTC

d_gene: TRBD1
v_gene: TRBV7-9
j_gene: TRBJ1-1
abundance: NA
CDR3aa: CASSLDRGGEAFF
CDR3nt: TGTGCCAGCAGCCTTGACAGGGGGGGTGAAGCTTTCTTT

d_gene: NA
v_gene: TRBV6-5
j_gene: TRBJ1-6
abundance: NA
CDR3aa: CASRRQDSPLHF
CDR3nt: TGTGCCAGCAGACGACAGGATTCACCCCTCCACTTT

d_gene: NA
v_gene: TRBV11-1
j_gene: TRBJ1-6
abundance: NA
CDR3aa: CASSLEGTYNSPLHF
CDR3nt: TGTGCCAGCAGCTTAGAGGGGACGTATAATTCACCCCTCCACTTT

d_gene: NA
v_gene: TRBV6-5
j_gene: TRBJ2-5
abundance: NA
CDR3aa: CASSYSGGRTQYF
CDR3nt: TGTGCCAGCAGTTACTCGGGGGGCCGGACCCAGTACTTC

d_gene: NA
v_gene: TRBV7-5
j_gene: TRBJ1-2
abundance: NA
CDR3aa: CVREALARGRHYGYTF
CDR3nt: TGTGTCAGAGAAGCCCTCGCTAGGGGGCGACACTATGGCTACACCTTC

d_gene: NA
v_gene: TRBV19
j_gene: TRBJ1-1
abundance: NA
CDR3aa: CASSIGQNTEAFF
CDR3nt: TGTGCCAGTAGTATAGGTCAGAACACTGAAGCTTTCTTT

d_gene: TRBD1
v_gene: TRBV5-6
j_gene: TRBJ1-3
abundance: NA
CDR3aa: CASSLVSGGHTIYF
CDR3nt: TGTGCCAGCAGCTTGGTGTCAGGGGGCCACACCATATATTTT

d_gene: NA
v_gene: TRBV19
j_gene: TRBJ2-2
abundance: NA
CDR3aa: CASSGRGLELFF
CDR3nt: TGTGCCAGTAGTGGTAGGGGTCTGGAGCTGTTTTTT

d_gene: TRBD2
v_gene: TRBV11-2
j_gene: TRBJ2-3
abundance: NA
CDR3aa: CASSLARGGRPDTQYF
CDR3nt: TGTGCCAGCAGCTTAGCCCGGGGGGGCCGGCCAGATACGCAGTATTTT